What follows are 21 T cell receptor beta chains derived from one specimen sequenced in a study of CD8 T cells in ankylosing spondylitis. Antigens for these TCRs are unknown. Study conclusions and caveats: Seemingly characteristic of ankylosing spondylitis blood was a TCR beta motif consisting of about 8 highly homologous variants.

TCRdb used MiXCR to reprocess the 5' RACE reads, holding one entry per CDR3 protein. The table shows under 550,000 distinct CDR3 sequences, with about 24% occurring only once. The sequenced sample was blood, either unsorted or a sorted T cell fraction (not recorded which). These receptors were obtained from a male donor with ankylosing spondylitis.

The gene calls are TRBV20-1 and TRBJ1-4, with D possibly being TRBD1 (5 bases). The CDR3 totals 15 residues. V gave up 0 bases and J gave up 5 bases, with 13 bases separating them. CDR1 is DFQATT, CDR2 SNEGSKA, per germline (reference sequence). CDR3 bases: TGCAGTGCTAGAGACACCGGGACGGCAAATGAAAAACTGTTTTTT. Protein product: CSARDTGTANEKLFF.

This clonotype was detected only a few times. The V call is TRBV7-9, the J call TRBJ2-7, with 12 bases aligning to TRBD2. The CDR3 loop spans 14 amino acids. Germline V gene sequence: CDR1 SEHNR, CDR2 FQNEAQ (reference sequence). V gave up 5 bases and J gave up 3 bases; unmatched junction bases: 2. The chain's CDR3 is CASSPLAGGYEQYF. The CDR3, as DNA: TGTGCCAGCAGCCCACTAGCGGGGGGCTACGAGCAGTACTTC.

The V call is TRBV2, the J call TRBJ1-1; D remains ambiguous. The CDR3 has 12 amino acids. Between the trimmed V and J ends, which lost 6 bases and 10 bases, there was a span of 15 bases. Germline CDR1 and CDR2: SNHLY and FYNNEI. The CDR3 bases are TGTGCCAGCAGGAAAAAGGAGGGTCGAGCTTTCTTT. This translates into CASRKKEGRAFF.

This chain links TRBV5-6 with TRBJ2-6; the D is unclear. Germline CDR1 SGHDT, CDR2 YYEEEE. CDR3 length: 15 amino acids. Between the trimmed V and J ends, which lost 2 bases and 2 bases, there was a span of 8 bases. CDR3 in amino acids: CASSFGGPGANVLTF. The CDR3 DNA reads as TGTGCCAGCAGCTTTGGCGGTCCTGGGGCCAACGTCCTGACTTTC.

The sample holds one count of this clonotype. The genes are TRBV11-2 and TRBJ2-1, with D unclear. This CDR3 spans 11 amino acids. The V end was cut by 5 bases, the J end by 9 bases, with 8 bases between. Germline lookup yields CDR1 SGHAT and CDR2 FQNNGV. The CDR3 sequence: CASSAISEQFF. The CDR3 DNA follows: TGTGCCAGCAGCGCCATATCTGAGCAGTTCTTC.

The gene calls are TRBV7-2 and TRBJ1-2, with D unresolved. Germline V gene data show CDR1 as SGHTA and CDR2 as FQGNSA. The length of the CDR3 is 16 residues. Between the trimmed V and J ends, which lost 1 base and 5 bases, there was a span of 17 bases. The CDR3 is CASSLGSAEGVYGYTF. The CDR3 DNA sequence: TGTGCCAGCAGCTTAGGCTCGGCGGAGGGTGTGTATGGCTACACCTTC. Full variable domain (missing parts from reference TRBV7-2 and TRBJ1-2): GAGVSQSPSNKVTEKGKDVELRCDPISGHTALYWYRQSLGQGLEFLIYFQGNSAPDKSGLPSDRFSAERTGGSVSTLTIQRTQQEDSAVYLCASSLGSAEGVYGYTFGSGTRLTVV.

The rearrangement uses TRBV5-1 and TRBJ2-7; a weak D match, TRBD1 (6 bases). Trimming left V 0 bases short and J 3 bases short, with 13 bases between. The V gene's germline CDR1 is SGHRS and CDR2 YFSETQ. This CDR3 comprises 15 residues. The CDR3 loop is CASSLGGQIRYEQYF. The DNA for the CDR3 is TGCGCCAGCAGCTTGGGAGGACAGATTCGCTACGAGCAGTACTTC.

This clonotype was picked up a small number of times. The chain couples TRBV20-1 to TRBJ2-2; D remains unclear. Germline loops: CDR1 DFQATT, CDR2 SNEGSKA (reference sequence). This CDR3 is 12 amino acids long. The V end lost 5 bases, the J end lost 1 base, and 5 bases lay between the germline ends. CDR3 DNA sequence: TGCAGTGCTTACAAGAACACCGGGGAGCTGTTTTTT. Translating gives CSAYKNTGELFF.

The chain carries TRBV20-1 and TRBJ2-1; 10 bases fit TRBD2. The CDR3 has 16 residues. V lost 6 bases and J lost 4; bases outside the gene matches: 12. Germline-derived CDR1 and CDR2 are DFQATT and SNEGSKA (reference sequence). CDR3 nucleotide sequence: TGCAGTGCGGACGGGACTAGCGCACTGAATTACAATGAGCAGTTCTTC. It codes for CSADGTSALNYNEQFF.

This clonotype has only a few counts. V and J are TRBV15 and TRBJ2-5, with 9 bases aligning to TRBD2. The trim removed 5 bases at V and 2 bases at J, leaving 12 bases unmatched. The CDR3 sequence is 17 residues long. Germline-derived CDR1 and CDR2 are LNHNV and YYDKDF (reference sequence). This CDR3 reads CATSEGIAGDQQETQYF. CDR3 nucleotide sequence: TGTGCCACCAGCGAGGGAATAGCGGGAGATCAACAAGAGACCCAGTACTTC.

This clonotype was counted between two and nine times. Germline and junction disagree at one end, which may indicate a read error. The chain's CDR3 is CGAHSALGNEQFF. CDR3 in DNA: TGCGGTGCGCACTCGGCCTTGGGGAATGAGCAGTTCTTC. The chain joins TRBV20-1 to TRBJ2-1; D not resolved. CDR1 DFQATT and CDR2 SNEGSKA come from the germline V gene (reference sequence). The CDR3 loop spans 13 amino acids.

This sequence joins TRBV29-1 and TRBJ1-1; D remains unclear. This CDR3 spans 12 amino acids. Germline V CDR1 and CDR2: SQVTM, ANQGSEA. Trimming removed 4 bases at V and 6 bases at J, with 12 bases between. CDR3 protein: CSVGPPGSEAFF. The CDR3, as DNA: TGCAGCGTTGGTCCGCCGGGCTCTGAAGCTTTCTTT.

This clonotype has at least ten counts. The rearrangement uses TRBV4-1 and TRBJ2-1; D might be TRBD2 (6 bases). This CDR3 region has 18 residues. With 1 base removed from V and 4 bases from J, the gap between germline ends came to 20 bases. Germline V gene data show CDR1 as MGHRA and CDR2 as YSYEKL. CDR3 sequence: CASSQGRGMGGAYNEQFF. The CDR3 DNA is TGCGCCAGCAGCCAAGGTCGAGGGATGGGGGGTGCATACAATGAGCAGTTCTTC.

The chain has TRBV20-1 and TRBJ2-1; 12 nucleotides line up with TRBD2. Germline assignment: CDR1 DFQATT and CDR2 SNEGSKA (reference sequence). The CDR3 length is 14 residues. Trimming cost V 1 base and J 7 bases; bases outside gene matches: 2. For the CDR3, the DNA is TGCAGTGCTAGAGCTAGCGGGAGGGGGAATGAGCAGTTCTTC. Translating gives CSARASGRGNEQFF.

The sample holds a few counts of this clonotype. This chain joins TRBV20-1 and TRBJ2-1; 8 bases fit TRBD1. The trim removed 0 bases at V and 7 bases at J, leaving 2 bases unmatched. The CDR3 has 13 amino acids. The germline V gene has CDR1 DFQATT and CDR2 SNEGSKA (reference sequence). The CDR3 sequence is CSARDHRGNEQFF. The CDR3, as DNA: TGCAGTGCTAGAGATCACAGGGGGAATGAGCAGTTCTTC.

This clonotype turned up a few times. The V gene is TRBV3-1, the J gene TRBJ1-1; no firm D call. From germline, CDR1 is LGHDT and CDR2 YNNKEL (reference sequence). V was cut by 2 bases and J by 4 bases, with 5 bases left in between. The CDR3 totals 12 residues. Here the CDR3 DNA reads TGTGCCAGCAGCCAATCTCCCACTGAAGCTTTCTTT. This gives the protein CASSQSPTEAFF.

This clonotype was counted between two and nine times. This chain uses TRBV5-1 with TRBJ2-7; 7 bases are shared with TRBD1. J was trimmed by 6 bases and V by 4 bases; bases with no gene match: 10. The CDR3 contains 14 residues. The germline V gene has CDR1 SGHRS and CDR2 YFSETQ. CDR3 loop: CASSLGDSGREQYF. In DNA, the CDR3 is TGCGCCAGCAGCCTAGGGGACAGCGGCCGCGAGCAGTACTTC.

This clonotype was seen a few times. This chain links TRBV27 with TRBJ1-2, with a tentative D call TRBD1 (5 bases). Looked up from germline, CDR1 is MNHEY and CDR2 is SMNVEV (reference sequence). The CDR3 has 15 residues. Trimming cost V 2 bases and J 4 bases, with 14 bases left between them. CDR3 in DNA: TGTGCCAGCAGTTTACGAGGGGCAGGTGGCTATGGCTACACCTTC. Amino acids: CASSLRGAGGYGYTF.

This clonotype was detected ten times or more. The chain is built from TRBV3-1 and TRBJ2-3; possibly TRBD1 for D (5 bases). The germline gives CDR1 LGHDT, CDR2 YNNKEL (reference sequence). V shed 1 base and J shed 13 bases, with 9 bases lying between them. The CDR3 is 11 amino acids. DNA for the CDR3: TGTGCCAGCAGCCAAGCAGGGTTGGAGTATTTT. It specifies CASSQAGLEYF.

This clonotype has more than one count but fewer than ten. V and J are TRBV11-2 and TRBJ2-3, with TRBD2 matching 10 bases. Germline CDR1 is SGHAT and CDR2 is FQNNGV. Trimming cost V 5 bases and J 1 base; bases outside gene matches: 3. The CDR3 extends over 15 amino acids. The CDR3 nucleotides are TGTGCCAGCAGCCGACTAGCGGGCCGCACAGATACGCAGTATTTT. Its translation is CASSRLAGRTDTQYF.

This clonotype was picked up a small number of times. The chain combines TRBV5-1 with TRBJ2-3; D possibly corresponds to TRBD2 (5 bases). The CDR3 is 15 amino acids. The germline gives CDR1 SGHRS, CDR2 YFSETQ. Trimming removed 2 bases at V and 2 bases at J, with 12 bases between. The CDR3 protein is CASSFLAIPTDTQYF. For the CDR3, the DNA is TGCGCCAGCAGCTTTCTAGCTATCCCCACAGATACGCAGTATTTT.